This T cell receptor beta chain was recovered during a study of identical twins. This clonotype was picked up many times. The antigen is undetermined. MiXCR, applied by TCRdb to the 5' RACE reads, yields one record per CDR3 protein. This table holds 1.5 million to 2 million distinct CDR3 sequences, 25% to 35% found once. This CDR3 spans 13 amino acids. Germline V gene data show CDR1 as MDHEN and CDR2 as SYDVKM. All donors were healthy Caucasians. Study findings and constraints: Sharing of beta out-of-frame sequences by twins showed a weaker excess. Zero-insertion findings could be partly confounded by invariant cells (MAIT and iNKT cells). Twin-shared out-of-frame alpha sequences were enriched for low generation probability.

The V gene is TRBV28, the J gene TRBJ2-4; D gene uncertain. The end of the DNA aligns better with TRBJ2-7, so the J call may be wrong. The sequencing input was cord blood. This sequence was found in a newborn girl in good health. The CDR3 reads CASRPDTFFEQYF. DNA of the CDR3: TGTGCCAGCAGACCCGACACGTTCTTCGAGCAGTACTTC.